Below, 8 T cell receptor beta chains from the same sample are listed, as sequenced in a study of blood T cell repertoires in COVID-19. Sequencing used immunoSEQ multiplex PCR; TCRdb keeps in-frame clones, though not all of them. Of over 55,000 clones in the sample, roughly 85% were seen once. Specimen: peripheral blood. The receptors stem from a man over 45 with acute or convalescent COVID-19.

This chain links TRBV15 with TRBJ2-7; 8 positions agree with TRBD1. CDR1 is LNHNV and CDR2 is YYDKDF in the germline V gene (reference sequence). This CDR3 is 15 amino acids long. V trimming: 3 bases; J trimming: 1 base; junction bases outside the gene matches: 5. The CDR3 spells CATSRPGQGSYEQYF. The CDR3 nucleotides read TGTGCCACCAGCAGGCCCGGACAGGGTTCCTACGAGCAGTACTTC.

The J gene is TRBJ1-5, the V gene TRBV5-1; no clear D. The CDR3 covers 11 residues. The V end was cut by 3 bases, the J end by 5 bases, with 3 bases between. Germline CDR1 reads SGHRS; CDR2 reads YFSETQ. The CDR3 coding sequence is TGCGCCAGCAGCTCATATCAGCCCCAGCATTTT. Its protein is CASSSYQPQHF.

Comment on this clone: Sequence at one end of the junction differs from germline and may be a read error. Other DNA sequences in this sample translate to the same CDR3. This chain connects TRBV9 to TRBJ2-5; TRBD2 aligns across 8 bases. The V gene's germline CDR1 is SGDLS and CDR2 YYNGEE. The CDR3 covers 16 residues. For the CDR3, the DNA is TGTGCCAGCAGTAAGAGCGGGGGTTCCCACCAGGAGACCCAGTACTTC. Translating gives CASSKSGGSHQETQYF.

This chain connects TRBV7-6 to TRBJ1-2; D possibly corresponds to TRBD1 (6 bases). Trimming removed 1 base from V and 8 bases from J, with 14 bases in between. CDR3 size: 14 residues. Germline V gives CDR1 SGHVS, CDR2 FNYEAQ. The CDR3 loop reads CASSLGRTGSGYTF. Written as DNA, the CDR3 is TGTGCCAGCAGCTTAGGAAGAACAGGGTCGGGCTACACCTTC.

J is TRBJ2-2 and V is TRBV2; the D gene is possibly TRBD2 (7 bases). V was shortened by 6 bases and J by 0 bases, with 11 bases between the two germline ends. The CDR3 sequence is 15 residues long. Germline CDR1 and CDR2: SNHLY and FYNNEI. The CDR3 spells CASRKGGANTGELFF. CDR3 nucleotide sequence: TGTGCCAGCAGAAAGGGGGGGGCGAACACCGGGGAGCTGTTTTTT.

The chain has TRBV30 and TRBJ1-2, with 7 bases identical to TRBD1. Germline loops: CDR1 GTSNPN, CDR2 SVGIG (reference sequence). The CDR3 sequence is 16 residues long. The V and J ends lost 2 bases and 2 bases, in that order; junction bases with no gene match: 11. CDR3 sequence reads: CAWSPGQLLPNYGYTF. The CDR3 nucleotides read TGTGCCTGGAGTCCGGGACAGCTTCTACCAAACTATGGCTACACCTTC.

The chain joins TRBV5-1 to TRBJ2-2, with a possible D match to TRBD2 (7 bases). Germline values: CDR1 SGHRS, CDR2 YFSETQ. The CDR3 runs to 18 residues. Trimming pared 0 bases from V and 5 bases from J, leaving 20 bases between. CDR3 DNA: TGCGCCAGCAGCTTGGCCGAGTTCGGGGGGCGGAAGACCGGGGAGCTGTTTTTT. Encoded protein: CASSLAEFGGRKTGELFF.

This chain joins TRBV12-5 and TRBJ1-1; possibly TRBD1 for D (6 bases). Germline V gene lookup returns CDR1 LGHNT and CDR2 FRNRAP. Trimming removed 0 bases from V and 2 bases from J, with 13 bases in between. The CDR3 spans 16 residues. The DNA of the CDR3 is TGTGCTAGTGGTTTGGTACTTGGACAGCCAAACACTGAAGCTTTCTTT. Its protein product is CASGLVLGQPNTEAFF.